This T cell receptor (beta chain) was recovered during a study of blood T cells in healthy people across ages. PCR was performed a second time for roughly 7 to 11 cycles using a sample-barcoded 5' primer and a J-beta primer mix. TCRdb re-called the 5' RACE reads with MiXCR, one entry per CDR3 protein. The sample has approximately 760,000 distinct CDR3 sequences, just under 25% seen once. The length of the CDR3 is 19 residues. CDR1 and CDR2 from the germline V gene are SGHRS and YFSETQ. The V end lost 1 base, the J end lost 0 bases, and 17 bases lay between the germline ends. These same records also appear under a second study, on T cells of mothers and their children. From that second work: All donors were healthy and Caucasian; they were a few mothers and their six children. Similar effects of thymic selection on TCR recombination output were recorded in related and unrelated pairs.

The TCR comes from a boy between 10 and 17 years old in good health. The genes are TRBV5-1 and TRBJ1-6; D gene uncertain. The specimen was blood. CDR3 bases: TGCGCCAGCAGCTTGTTTCAGGCGACTTCTAGCTCCTATAATTCACCCCTCCACTTT. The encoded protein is CASSLFQATSSSYNSPLHF.